Listed below are T cell receptor beta chains from one sample, sequenced in a study of T cells in localized non-small cell lung cancer. The table came from immunoSEQ multiplex PCR; TCRdb's copy has only in-frame clones and leaves some out. The profile covers about 33,000 clones, with 75% to 90% appearing a single time and about 3.8% taken by the ten largest. Here the sequenced sample was peripheral blood, taken before any cancer treatment. The receptor source for this set is a man aged 40-75 years with stage I lung adenocarcinoma. Each CDR3 is given with its conserved first and last residue. D genes are given only for firm matches. Size is stated for part of the rows, as once, few or many counts, or as a class when the clone is expanded.

v_gene: TRBV9
d_gene: NA
abundance: NA
len: 16
j_gene: TRBJ2-5
CDR3aa: CASSDAAGGTGETQYF
CDR3nt: TGTGCCAGCAGCGATGCCGCGGGGGGGACAGGCGAGACCCAGTACTTC

v_gene: TRBV9
d_gene: NA
abundance: NA
len: 14
j_gene: TRBJ2-3
CDR3aa: CASSPLDALDTQYF
CDR3nt: TGTGCCAGCAGCCCCCTGGACGCTTTAGATACGCAGTATTTT

v_gene: TRBV2
d_gene: NA
abundance: once
len: 14
j_gene: TRBJ2-7
CDR3aa: CASSVYRAPDEQYF
CDR3nt: TGTGCCAGCAGTGTCTACAGGGCCCCCGACGAGCAGTACTTC

v_gene: TRBV9
d_gene: NA
abundance: NA
len: 14
j_gene: TRBJ1-1
CDR3aa: CASSVAWGNTEAFF
CDR3nt: TGTGCCAGCAGCGTAGCTTGGGGGAACACTGAAGCTTTCTTT

v_gene: TRBV27
d_gene: NA
abundance: NA
len: 14
j_gene: TRBJ2-7
CDR3aa: CASSLWGPQAEQYF
CDR3nt: TGTGCCAGCAGTTTATGGGGGCCTCAAGCGGAGCAGTACTTC

v_gene: TRBV9
d_gene: NA
abundance: once
len: 16
j_gene: TRBJ1-6
CDR3aa: CASSPGEQGYNSPLHF
CDR3nt: TGTGCCAGCAGCCCTGGGGAACAGGGATATAATTCACCCCTCCACTTT

v_gene: TRBV9
d_gene: NA
abundance: NA
len: 16
j_gene: TRBJ2-2
CDR3aa: CASSVAEAGTTGELFF
CDR3nt: TGTGCCAGCAGCGTAGCTGAAGCAGGGACCACCGGGGAGCTGTTTTTT

v_gene: TRBV18
d_gene: NA
abundance: NA
len: 11
j_gene: TRBJ2-7
CDR3aa: CASTRTYEQYF
CDR3nt: TGTGCCAGCACGAGAACGTACGAGCAGTACTTC

v_gene: TRBV6-6
d_gene: NA
abundance: NA
len: 13
j_gene: TRBJ2-5
CDR3aa: CASSPGPRETQYF
CDR3nt: TGTGCCAGCAGTCCAGGGCCTCGGGAGACCCAGTACTTC

v_gene: TRBV11-2
d_gene: NA
abundance: NA
len: 13
j_gene: TRBJ2-1
CDR3aa: CASSPGQGYEQFF
CDR3nt: TGTGCCAGCAGCCCCGGGCAGGGGTATGAGCAGTTCTTC

v_gene: TRBV13
d_gene: NA
abundance: NA
len: 11
j_gene: TRBJ2-3
CDR3aa: CASSFREEGYF
CDR3nt: TGTGCCAGCAGCTTTAGGGAGGAGGGGTATTTT

v_gene: TRBV9
d_gene: NA
abundance: few
len: 12
j_gene: TRBJ1-3
CDR3aa: CASMGSGNTIYF
CDR3nt: TGTGCCAGCATGGGCTCTGGAAACACCATATATTTT

v_gene: TRBV2
d_gene: TRBD1
abundance: NA
len: 15
j_gene: TRBJ1-1
CDR3aa: CASSMDRGARTEAFF
CDR3nt: TGTGCCAGCAGTATGGACAGGGGCGCGAGGACTGAAGCTTTCTTT

v_gene: TRBV5-6
d_gene: NA
abundance: NA
len: 14
j_gene: TRBJ1-1
CDR3aa: CASSFGGFNTEAFF
CDR3nt: TGTGCCAGCAGCTTTGGTGGCTTTAACACTGAAGCTTTCTTT

v_gene: TRBV4-1
d_gene: NA
abundance: NA
len: 16
j_gene: TRBJ2-7
CDR3aa: CASSQEDGGRSYEQYF
CDR3nt: TGCGCCAGCAGCCAAGAAGATGGGGGACGAAGCTACGAGCAGTACTTC

v_gene: TRBV28
d_gene: NA
abundance: few
len: 14
j_gene: TRBJ1-5
CDR3aa: CASSPGTDYQPQHF
CDR3nt: TGTGCCAGCAGCCCAGGGACGGATTATCAGCCCCAGCATTTT

v_gene: TRBV4-1
d_gene: TRBD1
abundance: once
len: 16
j_gene: TRBJ2-2
CDR3aa: CASSPRDRVVTGELFF
CDR3nt: TGCGCCAGCAGCCCGAGGGACAGAGTCGTCACCGGGGAGCTGTTTTTT

v_gene: TRBV9
d_gene: NA
abundance: NA
len: 18
j_gene: TRBJ1-3
CDR3aa: CASSVATTAAFSGNTIYF
CDR3nt: TGTGCCAGCAGCGTAGCTACGACAGCAGCCTTTTCTGGAAACACCATATATTTT

v_gene: TRBV18
d_gene: NA
abundance: NA
len: 13
j_gene: TRBJ2-3
CDR3aa: CASSLGGADTQYF
CDR3nt: TGTGCCAGCTCCCTAGGGGGAGCAGATACGCAGTATTTT

v_gene: TRBV11-3
d_gene: NA
abundance: NA
len: 15
j_gene: TRBJ1-2
CDR3aa: CASSLVGRSFYGYTF
CDR3nt: TGTGCCAGCAGCTTAGTGGGCAGAAGCTTCTATGGCTACACCTTC

v_gene: TRBV18
d_gene: NA
abundance: NA
len: 14
j_gene: TRBJ1-5
CDR3aa: CASSPRTGDQPQHF
CDR3nt: TGTGCCAGCTCACCCAGGACGGGAGATCAGCCCCAGCATTTT

v_gene: TRBV29-1
d_gene: NA
abundance: NA
len: 13
j_gene: TRBJ1-2
CDR3aa: CSDEGSPLYGYTF
CDR3nt: TGCAGCGACGAGGGGTCCCCCCTCTATGGCTACACCTTC

v_gene: TRBV6-6
d_gene: NA
abundance: NA
len: 13
j_gene: TRBJ1-5
CDR3aa: CASSPYSNQPQHF
CDR3nt: TGTGCCAGCAGTCCATATAGCAATCAGCCCCAGCATTTT

v_gene: TRBV5-1
d_gene: TRBD2
abundance: once
len: 13
j_gene: TRBJ2-7
CDR3aa: CASSRGGNYEQYF
CDR3nt: TGCGCCAGCAGCCGCGGGGGGAACTACGAGCAGTACTTC

v_gene: TRBV5-1
d_gene: TRBD1
abundance: NA
len: 14
j_gene: TRBJ2-1
CDR3aa: CASSLGDRVTPQFF
CDR3nt: TGCGCCAGCAGCTTGGGTGACAGGGTGACACCCCAGTTCTTC

v_gene: TRBV7-8
d_gene: NA
abundance: NA
len: 11
j_gene: TRBJ1-1
CDR3aa: CASSLGGEAFF
CDR3nt: TGTGCCAGCAGCTTAGGGGGTGAGGCTTTCTTT

v_gene: TRBV7-7
d_gene: NA
abundance: NA
len: 13
j_gene: TRBJ1-3
CDR3aa: CASSPFPGDSVYF
CDR3nt: TGTGCCAGCAGCCCCTTCCCGGGGGATAGTGTATATTTT

v_gene: TRBV6-5
d_gene: NA
abundance: NA
len: 13
j_gene: TRBJ1-2
CDR3aa: CASRKKAGNGYTF
CDR3nt: TGTGCCAGCAGAAAGAAGGCAGGGAATGGCTACACCTTC

v_gene: TRBV28
d_gene: NA
abundance: NA
len: 12
j_gene: TRBJ1-2
CDR3aa: CASSWGGAGYTF
CDR3nt: TGTGCCAGCAGTTGGGGGGGGGCTGGCTACACCTTC

v_gene: TRBV12-5
d_gene: NA
abundance: NA
len: 13
j_gene: TRBJ2-3
CDR3aa: CASGLIITDTQYF
CDR3nt: TGTGCTAGTGGTTTGATAATTACAGATACGCAGTATTTT

v_gene: TRBV7-6
d_gene: NA
abundance: NA
len: 14
j_gene: TRBJ2-7
CDR3aa: CASSQSPGYYEQYF
CDR3nt: TGTGCCAGCAGCCAAAGCCCGGGCTACTACGAGCAGTACTTC

v_gene: TRBV19
d_gene: NA
abundance: NA
len: 14
j_gene: TRBJ1-1
CDR3aa: CASSIRASNTEAFF
CDR3nt: TGTGCCAGTAGTATACGGGCCAGCAACACTGAAGCTTTCTTT

v_gene: TRBV29-1
d_gene: NA
abundance: NA
len: 12
j_gene: TRBJ1-1
CDR3aa: CSVGGGNTEAFF
CDR3nt: TGCAGCGTTGGGGGCGGGAACACTGAAGCTTTCTTT

v_gene: TRBV7-6
d_gene: NA
abundance: few
len: 13
j_gene: TRBJ2-1
CDR3aa: CASRLGANNEQFF
CDR3nt: TGTGCCAGCAGACTGGGGGCGAACAATGAGCAGTTCTTC